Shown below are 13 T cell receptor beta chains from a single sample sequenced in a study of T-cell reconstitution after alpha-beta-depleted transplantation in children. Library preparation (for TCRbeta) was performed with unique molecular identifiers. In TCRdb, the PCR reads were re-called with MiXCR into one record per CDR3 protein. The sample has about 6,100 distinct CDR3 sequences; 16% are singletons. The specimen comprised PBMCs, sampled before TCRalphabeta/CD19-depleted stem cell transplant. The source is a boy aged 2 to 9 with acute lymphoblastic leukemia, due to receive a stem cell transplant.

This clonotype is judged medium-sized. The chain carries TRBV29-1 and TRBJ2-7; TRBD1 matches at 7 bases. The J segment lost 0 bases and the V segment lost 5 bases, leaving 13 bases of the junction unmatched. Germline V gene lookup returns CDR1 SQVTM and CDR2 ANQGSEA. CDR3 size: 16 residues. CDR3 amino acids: CSVRGQSRPSSYEQYF. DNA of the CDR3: TGCAGCGTTCGGGGACAGTCGCGTCCTAGCTCCTACGAGCAGTACTTC.

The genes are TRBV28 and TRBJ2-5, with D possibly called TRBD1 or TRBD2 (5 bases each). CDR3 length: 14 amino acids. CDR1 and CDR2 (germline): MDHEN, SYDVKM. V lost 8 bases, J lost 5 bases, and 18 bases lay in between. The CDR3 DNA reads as TGTGCCAGCCGAGGGGTTTCTGAAGGGGAGACCCAGTACTTC. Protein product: CASRGVSEGETQYF.

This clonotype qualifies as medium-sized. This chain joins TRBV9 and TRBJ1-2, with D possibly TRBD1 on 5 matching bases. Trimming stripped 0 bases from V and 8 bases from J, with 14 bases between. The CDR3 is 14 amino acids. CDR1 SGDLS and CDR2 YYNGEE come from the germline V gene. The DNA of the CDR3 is TGTGCCAGCAGCGTAGGAGGAGGGGACTGGGGCTACACCTTC. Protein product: CASSVGGGDWGYTF.

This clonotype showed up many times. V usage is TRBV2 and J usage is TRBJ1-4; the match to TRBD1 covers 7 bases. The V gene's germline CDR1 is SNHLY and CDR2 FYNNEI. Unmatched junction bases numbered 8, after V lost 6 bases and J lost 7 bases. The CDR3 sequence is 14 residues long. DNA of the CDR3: TGTGCCAGCAGCACCAGGGGGGAGCGTGAAAAACTGTTTTTT. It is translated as CASSTRGEREKLFF.

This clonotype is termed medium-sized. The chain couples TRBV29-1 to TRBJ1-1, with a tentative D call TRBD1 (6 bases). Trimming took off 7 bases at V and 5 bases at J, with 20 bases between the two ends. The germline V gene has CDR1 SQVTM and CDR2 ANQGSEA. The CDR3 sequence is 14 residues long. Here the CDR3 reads CSASLGGPQTEAFF. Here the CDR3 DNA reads TGCAGCGCATCTCTCGGGGGCCCCCAAACTGAAGCTTTCTTT.

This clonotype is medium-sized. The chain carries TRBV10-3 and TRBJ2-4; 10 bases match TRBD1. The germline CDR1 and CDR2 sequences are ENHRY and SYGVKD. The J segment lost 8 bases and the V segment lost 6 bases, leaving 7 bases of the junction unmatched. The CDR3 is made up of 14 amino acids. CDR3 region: CAIRAGQGEHIQYF. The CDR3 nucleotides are TGTGCCATCAGAGCCGGACAGGGGGAGCACATTCAGTACTTC.

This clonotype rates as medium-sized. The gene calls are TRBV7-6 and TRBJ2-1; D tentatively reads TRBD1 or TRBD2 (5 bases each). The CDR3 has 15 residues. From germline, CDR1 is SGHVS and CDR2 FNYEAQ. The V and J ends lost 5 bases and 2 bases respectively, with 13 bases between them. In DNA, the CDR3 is TGTGCCAGCAGCGTCCGGGACGGAACCTACAATGAGCAGTTCTTC. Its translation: CASSVRDGTYNEQFF. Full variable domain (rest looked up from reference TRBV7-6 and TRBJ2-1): GAGVSQSPRYKVTKRGQDVALRCDPISGHVSLYWYRQALGQGPEFLTYFNYEAQQDKSGLPNDRFSAERPEGSISTLTIQRTEQRDSAMYRCASSVRDGTYNEQFFGPGTRLTVL.

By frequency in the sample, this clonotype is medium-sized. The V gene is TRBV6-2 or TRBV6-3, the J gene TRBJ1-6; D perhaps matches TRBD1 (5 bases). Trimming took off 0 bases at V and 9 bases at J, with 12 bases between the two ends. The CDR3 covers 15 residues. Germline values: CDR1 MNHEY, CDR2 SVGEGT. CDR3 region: CASSYSTRVGSPLHF. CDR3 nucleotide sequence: TGTGCCAGCAGTTACTCGACCAGGGTCGGTTCACCCCTCCACTTT.

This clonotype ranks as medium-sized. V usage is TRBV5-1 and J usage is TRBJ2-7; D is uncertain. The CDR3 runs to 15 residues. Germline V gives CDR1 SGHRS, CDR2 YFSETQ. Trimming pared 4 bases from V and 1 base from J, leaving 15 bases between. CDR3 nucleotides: TGCGCCAGCAGCCCGGACCTAGGAATGTCCTACGAGCAGTACTTC. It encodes CASSPDLGMSYEQYF.

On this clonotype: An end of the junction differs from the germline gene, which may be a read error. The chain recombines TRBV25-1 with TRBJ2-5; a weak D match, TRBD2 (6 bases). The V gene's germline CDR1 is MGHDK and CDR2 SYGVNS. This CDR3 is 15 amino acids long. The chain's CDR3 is CASSPGPLRGETQCF. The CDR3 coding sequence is TGTGCCAGCAGCCCGGGGCCCCTCCGCGGGGAGACCCAGTGCTTC.

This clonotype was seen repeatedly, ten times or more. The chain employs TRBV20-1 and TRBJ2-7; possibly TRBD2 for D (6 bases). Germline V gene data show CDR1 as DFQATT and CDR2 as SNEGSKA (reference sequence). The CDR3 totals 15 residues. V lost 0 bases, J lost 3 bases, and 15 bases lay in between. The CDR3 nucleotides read TGCAGTGCTAGAGATCCGTCTAGGGGACTCTACGAGCAGTACTTC. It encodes CSARDPSRGLYEQYF.

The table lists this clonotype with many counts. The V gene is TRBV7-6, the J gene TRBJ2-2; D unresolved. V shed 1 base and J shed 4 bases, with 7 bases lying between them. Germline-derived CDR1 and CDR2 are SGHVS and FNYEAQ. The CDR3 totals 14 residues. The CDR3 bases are TGTGCCAGCAGCTTAGATAAGGGCACCGGGGAGCTGTTTTTT. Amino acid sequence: CASSLDKGTGELFF.

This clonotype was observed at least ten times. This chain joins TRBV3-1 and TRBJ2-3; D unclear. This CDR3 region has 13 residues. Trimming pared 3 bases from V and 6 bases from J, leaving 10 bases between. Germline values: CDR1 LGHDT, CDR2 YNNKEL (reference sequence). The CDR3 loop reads CASSHYASDTQYF. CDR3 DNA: TGTGCCAGCAGCCACTACGCCTCGGATACGCAGTATTTT.